The sequence of this TCR beta chain was determined in a study of T-cell memory formation after mild COVID-19. This clonotype was detected once. The CDR3 totals 14 residues. Germline lookup yields CDR1 SEHNR and CDR2 FQNEAQ (reference sequence). The V and J ends lost 6 bases and 9 bases, in that order; junction bases with no gene match: 6. From 5'RACE with constant-segment primers came TCR alpha and TCR beta cDNA libraries that carried sample barcodes and UMIs. TCRdb re-called the 5' RACE reads through MiXCR, storing one row per CDR3 protein. Among hundreds of thousands of distinct CDR3 sequences, around 13% were seen once, and the ten largest hold about 20%.

The chain is built from TRBV7-9 and TRBJ1-6; TRBD1 matches at 9 bases. Sequenced: PBMCs or a T cell subset sorted from them (not recorded which). The source is a man aged 18 to 30 who had mild COVID-19 (a few samples of this study predate the infection). Cell type and time point are not known. The CDR3 sequence: CASSGGQGSSPLHF. CDR3 in DNA: TGTGCCAGCAGTGGGGGACAGGGAAGTTCACCCCTCCACTTT.